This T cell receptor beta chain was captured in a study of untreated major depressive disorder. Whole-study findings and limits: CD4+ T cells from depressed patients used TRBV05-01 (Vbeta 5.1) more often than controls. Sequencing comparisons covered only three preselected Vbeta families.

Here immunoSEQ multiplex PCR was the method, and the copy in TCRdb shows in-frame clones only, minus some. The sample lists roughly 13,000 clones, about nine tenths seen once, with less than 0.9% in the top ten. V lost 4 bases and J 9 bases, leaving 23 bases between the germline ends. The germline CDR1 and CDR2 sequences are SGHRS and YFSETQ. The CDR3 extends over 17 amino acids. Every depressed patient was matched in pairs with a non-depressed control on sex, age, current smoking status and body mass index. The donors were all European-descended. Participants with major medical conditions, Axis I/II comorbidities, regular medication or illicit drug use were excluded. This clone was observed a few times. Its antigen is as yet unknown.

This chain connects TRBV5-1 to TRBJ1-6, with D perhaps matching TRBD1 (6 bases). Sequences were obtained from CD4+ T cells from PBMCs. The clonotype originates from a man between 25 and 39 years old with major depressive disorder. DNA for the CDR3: TGCGCCAGCAGCAGGGTCGGAGTCCGGGGGCGCTCTTCACCCCTCCACTTT. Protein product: CASSRVGVRGRSSPLHF.